The 27 T cell receptor beta chains reported below all come from one sample, sequenced in a study of T cell responses to AZD1222 COVID-19 vaccine. Generated by immunoSEQ multiplex PCR, the TCRdb table keeps only in-frame clones and is missing some. The sample records roughly 160,000 clones, roughly 94% being singletons. Material: peripheral blood, obtained 28 days after the second AZD1222 dose. The receptors derive from an adult who received the AZD1222 COVID-19 vaccine.

V and J are TRBV2 and TRBJ1-5; D is possibly TRBD1 (5 bases). CDR1 and CDR2 (germline): SNHLY, FYNNEI. V was clipped by 4 bases and J by 8 bases, with 15 bases between them. CDR3 length: 14 amino acids. The CDR3 region is CASSGTGAGEPQHF. CDR3 nucleotides: TGTGCCAGCAGTGGGACCGGGGCGGGTGAGCCCCAGCATTTT.

This clone was counted once. The chain carries TRBV2 and TRBJ1-5, with D perhaps matching TRBD1 (6 bases). Germline V gives CDR1 SNHLY, CDR2 FYNNEI. Deletions cut 6 bases from V and 0 bases from J, with 18 bases between. CDR3 length: 17 amino acids. CDR3: CASSGRGRVPSNQPQHF. The DNA for the CDR3 is TGTGCCAGCAGCGGGCGGGGGCGCGTCCCTAGCAATCAGCCCCAGCATTTT.

The chain's CDR3 is CASSLWTLSTEAFF. In DNA form, the CDR3 reads TGTGCCAGCAGCTTGTGGACACTCTCCACTGAAGCTTTCTTT. This sequence joins TRBV5-6 and TRBJ1-1; D may be TRBD1 (5 bases). V dropped 1 base and J dropped 4 bases, with 11 bases sitting between them. Germline V gene sequence: CDR1 SGHDT, CDR2 YYEEEE. The CDR3 spans 14 residues.

The rearrangement joins TRBV10-3 to TRBJ2-3; the match to TRBD2 covers 8 bases. Germline V gene lookup returns CDR1 ENHRY and CDR2 SYGVKD. The V segment lost 6 bases and the J segment 1 base; nucleotides outside the gene matches: 6. The CDR3 length is 15 residues. CDR3 nucleotide sequence: TGTGCCATCAGATCGGGGGGGCTCCGCACAGATACGCAGTATTTT. This gives the protein CAIRSGGLRTDTQYF.

This chain links TRBV24-1 with TRBJ2-2; the D call may be TRBD1 or TRBD2 (5 bases each). CDR3 length: 15 amino acids. The germline V gene encodes CDR1 KGHDR and CDR2 SFDVKD. Deletions cut 2 bases from V and 7 bases from J, with 13 bases between. The CDR3 region is CATSDSFSGGGELFF. In DNA, the CDR3 is TGTGCCACCAGTGATTCTTTTTCTGGGGGCGGGGAGCTGTTTTTT.

The V and J genes are TRBV29-1 and TRBJ1-5; D call uncertain. Germline CDR1 SQVTM, CDR2 ANQGSEA. This CDR3 spans 14 amino acids. V dropped 4 bases and J dropped 2 bases, with 12 bases sitting between them. The CDR3 loop reads CSVGSRGGNQPQHF. Here the CDR3 DNA reads TGCAGCGTTGGATCCCGTGGGGGCAATCAGCCCCAGCATTTT.

This chain uses TRBV7-6 with TRBJ1-5; TRBD1 matches 8 bases. CDR1 and CDR2 (germline): SGHVS, FNYEAQ. The J segment lost 3 bases and the V segment lost 1 base, leaving 5 bases of the junction unmatched. The CDR3 sequence is 16 residues long. The CDR3 here is CASSLGPRGLNQPQHF. For the CDR3, the DNA is TGTGCCAGCAGCTTAGGTCCCAGGGGGCTCAATCAGCCCCAGCATTTT.

A few counts support this clone. This sequence joins TRBV28 and TRBJ1-2; TRBD1 aligns across 7 bases. After removal of 3 bases from V and 6 bases from J, the junction contained 1 base not matched to a gene. The CDR3 has 12 residues. CDR1 and CDR2 (germline): MDHEN, SYDVKM. CDR3 protein: CASSLTGNGYTF. In DNA form, the CDR3 reads TGTGCCAGCAGTTTGACAGGGAATGGCTACACCTTC.

The V call is TRBV27, the J call TRBJ2-5, with 11 bases matching TRBD1. The CDR3 has 15 residues. V was clipped by 3 bases and J by 4 bases; unmatched bases: 4. Germline V CDR1 and CDR2: MNHEY, SMNVEV (reference sequence). The CDR3 spells CASSFGQGAGETQYF. The CDR3 bases are TGTGCCAGCAGTTTCGGACAGGGGGCTGGAGAGACCCAGTACTTC.

This sequence joins TRBV5-1 and TRBJ2-1, with 10 positions matching TRBD2. The CDR3 has 15 residues. CDR1 and CDR2 (germline): SGHRS, YFSETQ. With 4 bases clipped from V and 5 bases from J, the junction kept 6 bases outside the gene matches. CDR3 region: CASSTSSGRDNEQFF. CDR3 sequence (DNA): TGCGCCAGCAGCACCTCCAGCGGGAGGGACAATGAGCAGTTCTTC.

The chain combines TRBV28 with TRBJ1-4, with D tentatively TRBD1 (5 bases). The CDR3 runs 15 residues. CDR1 and CDR2 (germline): MDHEN, SYDVKM. V dropped 3 bases and J dropped 8 bases, with 16 bases sitting between them. The CDR3 sequence is CASSFLGTKGEKLFF. CDR3 DNA: TGTGCCAGCAGTTTTCTTGGCACCAAGGGGGAAAAACTGTTTTTT.

Concerning this clone itself: The sample holds other DNA sequences that translate to the same CDR3. V usage is TRBV30 and J usage is TRBJ2-7; either TRBD1 or TRBD2 may supply D (5 bases each). Germline CDR1 and CDR2: GTSNPN and SVGIG (reference sequence). The CDR3 consists of 12 residues. Between the trimmed V and J ends, which lost 0 bases and 6 bases, there was a span of 9 bases. In DNA, the CDR3 is TGTGCCTGGAGTGTTCGGGGCATCGAGCAGTACTTC. Translation gives CAWSVRGIEQYF.

This rearrangement joins TRBV24-1 to TRBJ1-2; the D is unclear. The V gene lost 3 bases and the J gene lost 9 bases, with 16 bases spanning the gap. There are 14 residues in the CDR3. Germline CDR1 and CDR2: KGHDR and SFDVKD. CDR3 in DNA: TGTGCCACCAGTGATCCGGACCACCCTTCGCGCTACACCTTC. The encoded protein is CATSDPDHPSRYTF.

V gene TRBV5-4 combines with J gene TRBJ1-1; D gene ambiguous. This CDR3 contains 13 residues. Trimming removed 4 bases from V and 2 bases from J, with 9 bases in between. Germline V gene data show CDR1 as SGHNT and CDR2 as YYREEE (reference sequence). The CDR3 sequence is CASSPLLNTEAFF. The CDR3 DNA reads as TGTGCCAGCAGCCCATTACTTAACACTGAAGCTTTCTTT.

CDR3 amino acids: CASSFGKETQYF. DNA of the CDR3: TGCGCCAGCAGCTTTGGAAAAGAGACCCAGTACTTC. This chain links TRBV5-1 with TRBJ2-5; D gene uncertain. The CDR3 contains 12 residues. Trimming stripped 2 bases from V and 3 bases from J, with 5 bases between. Germline CDR1 reads SGHRS; CDR2 reads YFSETQ.

The chain combines TRBV27 with TRBJ1-5; the D gene is possibly TRBD1 (5 bases). Germline CDR1 reads MNHEY; CDR2 reads SMNVEV (reference sequence). Trimming pared 6 bases from V and 11 bases from J, leaving 20 bases between. The CDR3 has 14 residues. The DNA for the CDR3 is TGTGCCAGCAGCCTAGAAGGGGAAGGAAGGGCCCAGCATTTT. This codes for CASSLEGEGRAQHF.

This clone showed up just once. V is TRBV12-3 or TRBV12-4 and J is TRBJ2-1; TRBD2 matches at 8 bases. The junction had 3 bases not matched to a gene; V was cut back by 1 base and J by 10 bases. This CDR3 has 13 amino acids. The CDR3 DNA reads as TGTGCCAGCAGTTTAGGTGCTAGCGGGGAGCAGTTCTTC. It encodes CASSLGASGEQFF.

The chain combines TRBV6-6 with TRBJ1-1; D not certain. The CDR3 extends over 15 amino acids. The V end lost 0 bases, the J end lost 5 bases, and 13 bases lay between the germline ends. Germline V gives CDR1 MNHNY, CDR2 SVGAGI (reference sequence). The CDR3 here is CASSYSSSGGTEAFF. CDR3 in DNA: TGTGCCAGCAGTTACTCGAGTTCAGGAGGGACTGAAGCTTTCTTT.

This chain connects TRBV19 to TRBJ1-2, with D perhaps matching TRBD1 (6 bases). V was shortened by 6 bases and J by 8 bases, with 25 bases between the two germline ends. This CDR3 spans 16 amino acids. Germline V gene data show CDR1 as LNHDA and CDR2 as SQIVND (reference sequence). This chain's CDR3 is CASSPWEDTGMGGYTF. The CDR3, as DNA: TGTGCCAGTAGCCCCTGGGAAGATACAGGGATGGGGGGCTACACCTTC.

This chain joins TRBV11-2 and TRBJ2-7; 12 bases are shared with TRBD2. Germline-derived CDR1 and CDR2 are SGHAT and FQNNGV. Trimming took 0 bases from V and 0 from J; bases not matched to a gene: 12. The CDR3 loop spans 20 amino acids. Written as DNA, the CDR3 is TGTGCCAGCAGCTTAGAAAGCACTAGCGGGGGGCGAATCCCCTCCTACGAGCAGTACTTC. Translating gives CASSLESTSGGRIPSYEQYF.

This chain connects TRBV7-2 to TRBJ1-2; tentative D call: TRBD1 (5 bases). Per the germline V gene, CDR1 is SGHTA and CDR2 is FQGNSA. The CDR3 loop spans 15 amino acids. V was shortened by 5 bases and J by 8 bases, with 21 bases between the two germline ends. DNA for the CDR3: TGTGCCAGCAGCCCTCTACAGGTGACCCAATGGGGCTACACCTTC. It translates to CASSPLQVTQWGYTF.

The CDR3 sequence is CASSLGLGYNEQFF. The CDR3 region has the DNA TGTGCCAGCAGCTTGGGATTGGGGTACAATGAGCAGTTCTTC. This chain links TRBV5-6 with TRBJ2-1; no clear D. Germline-derived CDR1 and CDR2 are SGHDT and YYEEEE. This CDR3 region has 14 residues. V was trimmed by 0 bases and J by 4 bases, leaving 8 bases between them.

This chain connects TRBV28 to TRBJ2-1, with D perhaps matching TRBD1 or TRBD2 (5 bases each). V was cut by 0 bases and J by 0 bases, with 6 bases left in between. This CDR3 spans 15 amino acids. CDR1 is MDHEN, CDR2 SYDVKM, per germline. The CDR3 reads CASSLWGDSYNEQFF. CDR3 coding DNA: TGTGCCAGCAGTTTATGGGGGGACTCCTACAATGAGCAGTTCTTC.

This chain links TRBV9 with TRBJ2-1; TRBD2 agrees at 7 bases. From germline, CDR1 is SGDLS and CDR2 YYNGEE. The CDR3 is made up of 15 amino acids. With 3 bases clipped from V and 9 bases from J, the junction kept 12 bases outside the gene matches. CDR3 residues: CASSAGGRALGEQFF. For the CDR3, the DNA is TGTGCCAGCAGCGCTGGCGGGAGAGCCCTCGGTGAGCAGTTCTTC.

This chain's CDR3 is CANLPDGNTEAFF. For the CDR3, the DNA is TGTGCCAACCTTCCGGACGGAAACACTGAAGCTTTCTTT. J is TRBJ1-1 and V is TRBV2; D gene unclear. CDR1 SNHLY and CDR2 FYNNEI come from the germline V gene. The V end lost 10 bases, the J end lost 2 bases, and 14 bases lay between the germline ends. There are 13 residues in the CDR3.

This chain joins TRBV19 and TRBJ2-1; the match to TRBD1 covers 10 bases. This CDR3 contains 15 residues. Germline V gene lookup returns CDR1 LNHDA and CDR2 SQIVND (reference sequence). With V trimmed by 0 bases and J by 7 bases, 3 bases remained unmatched. The CDR3 bases are TGTGCCAGTAGTATAGAGGGACAGGGGTGGAATGAGCAGTTCTTC. It codes for CASSIEGQGWNEQFF.

CDR3 DNA: TGTGCCAGCAGCCGCTCCCGGGGGAGGGGGTACACTGAAGCTTTCTTT. Translating it yields CASSRSRGRGYTEAFF. V gene TRBV28 combines with J gene TRBJ1-1; perhaps TRBD1 as D (6 bases). The CDR3 totals 16 residues. Germline lookup yields CDR1 MDHEN and CDR2 SYDVKM. V dropped 6 bases and J dropped 3 bases, with 20 bases sitting between them.